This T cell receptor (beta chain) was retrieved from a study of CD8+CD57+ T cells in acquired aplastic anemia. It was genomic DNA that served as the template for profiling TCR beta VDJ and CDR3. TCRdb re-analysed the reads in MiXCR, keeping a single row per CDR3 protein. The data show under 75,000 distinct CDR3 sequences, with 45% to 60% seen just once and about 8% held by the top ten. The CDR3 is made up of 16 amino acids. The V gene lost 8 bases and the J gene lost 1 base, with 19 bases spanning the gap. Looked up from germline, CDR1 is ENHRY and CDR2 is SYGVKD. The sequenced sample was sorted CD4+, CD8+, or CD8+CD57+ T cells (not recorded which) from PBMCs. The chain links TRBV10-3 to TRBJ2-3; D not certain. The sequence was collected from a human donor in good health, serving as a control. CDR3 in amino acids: CAIALTEWVGTDTQYF. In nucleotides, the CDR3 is TGTGCCATCGCCTTGACCGAGTGGGTTGGCACAGATACGCAGTATTTT.